Below are 27 T cell receptor beta chains sequenced from a single sample in a study of blood T cell repertoires in COVID-19. The protocol was immunoSEQ multiplex PCR, while the TCRdb copy is restricted to in-frame clones and leaves out a portion. The sample records some 150,000 clones, nearly 85% being singletons. Sample: peripheral blood. Receptors originate from a human donor in a cohort sampled during active COVID-19.

The gene calls are TRBV30 and TRBJ1-6, with D hard to call. With 5 bases removed from V and 0 bases from J, the gap between germline ends came to 11 bases. This CDR3 region has 15 residues. Looked up from germline, CDR1 is GTSNPN and CDR2 is SVGIG (reference sequence). CDR3 protein: CAWSTGSSYNSPLHF. The CDR3 region has the DNA TGTGCCTGGTCAACGGGGAGCTCCTATAATTCACCCCTCCACTTT.

V and J are TRBV30 and TRBJ1-2, with D tentatively TRBD1 (5 bases). This CDR3 contains 16 residues. The germline V gene has CDR1 GTSNPN and CDR2 SVGIG (reference sequence). Trimming cost V 2 bases and J 4 bases, with 20 bases left between them. The DNA of the CDR3 is TGTGCCTGGAGTTTAAAAAGCGGGGCCTTCAGCTATGGCTACACCTTC. Its protein product is CAWSLKSGAFSYGYTF.

The sample holds a few counts of this clone. The chain has TRBV6-5 and TRBJ1-1; 7 positions agree with TRBD1. CDR1 and CDR2 (germline): MNHEY, SVGAGI. Unmatched junction bases numbered 7, after V lost 5 bases and J lost 1 base. This CDR3 is 15 amino acids long. CDR3 in amino acids: CASSQTTGTNTEAFF. CDR3 DNA: TGTGCCAGCAGTCAGACGACAGGGACGAACACTGAAGCTTTCTTT.

The chain recombines TRBV6-6 with TRBJ1-2; 12 bases are shared with TRBD1. The germline V gene has CDR1 MNHNY and CDR2 SVGAGI (reference sequence). Trimming at V came to 0 bases and at J to 7 bases, leaving 3 bases not matched to a gene. The CDR3 is 15 amino acids. In nucleotides, the CDR3 is TGTGCCAGCAGTTACTCGGGACAGGGGGCGTTTGGCTACACCTTC. Translation: CASSYSGQGAFGYTF.

The chain has TRBV15 and TRBJ1-2, with 7 positions matching TRBD1. Germline V gene lookup returns CDR1 LNHNV and CDR2 YYDKDF (reference sequence). This CDR3 is built from 16 residues. Losses at the gene ends were 0 bases for V and 4 bases for J; bases not matched to a gene: 8. CDR3: CATSRDLGTAFYGYTF. The DNA for the CDR3 is TGTGCCACCAGCAGAGATCTGGGGACAGCCTTCTATGGCTACACCTTC.

This clone was seen only a few times. The genes are TRBV7-9 and TRBJ1-2; D remains unclear. Germline V gene lookup returns CDR1 SEHNR and CDR2 FQNEAQ (reference sequence). The CDR3 runs to 14 residues. V gave up 5 bases and J gave up 0 bases, with 10 bases separating them. The CDR3 sequence is CASSPSRANYGYTF. DNA of the CDR3: TGTGCCAGCAGCCCAAGTCGAGCTAACTATGGCTACACCTTC. The full variable domain, with the rest looked up from reference TRBV7-9 and TRBJ1-2, is DTGVSQNPRHKITKRGQNVTFRCDPISEHNRLYWYRQTLGQGPEFLTYFQNEAQLEKSRLLSDRFSAERPKGSFSTLEIQRTEQGDSAMYLCASSPSRANYGYTFGSGTRLTVV.

The chain has TRBV3-1 (or the pseudogene TRBV3-2) and TRBJ2-1; 11 bases are shared with TRBD2. Germline-derived CDR1 and CDR2 are LGHDT and YNNKEL (reference sequence). The ends lost 4 bases at V and 4 bases at J; junction bases unmatched: 9. CDR3 length equals 17 residues. The CDR3 coding sequence is TGTGCCAGCAGCCCCCGGGTGACTAGCGGGGTTTACAATGAGCAGTTCTTC. Residues: CASSPRVTSGVYNEQFF.

The CDR3 nucleotides are TGTGCCAGCAGTTACGAGGGGGTAGGGCCCCAGCATTTT. Its translation: CASSYEGVGPQHF. The chain uses TRBV6-5 and TRBJ1-5; D perhaps matches TRBD1 (6 bases). The ends were cut back, 2 bases at V and 9 bases at J, with 11 bases in the middle. CDR3 length: 13 amino acids. Germline-derived CDR1 and CDR2 are MNHEY and SVGAGI.

The CDR3 DNA is TGTGCCTGGGGCCAACAGGAATTCGTGGGGACCCAGTACTTC. Its translation is CAWGQQEFVGTQYF. This chain connects TRBV30 to TRBJ2-5, with a possible D match to TRBD1 (5 bases). Trimming cost V 5 bases and J 7 bases, with 20 bases left between them. This CDR3 has 14 amino acids. Per germline, CDR1 GTSNPN and CDR2 SVGIG (reference sequence).

This chain connects TRBV7-9 to TRBJ1-1; D is ambiguous. Per germline, CDR1 SEHNR and CDR2 FQNEAQ (reference sequence). CDR3 length: 14 amino acids. The germline V and J ends were trimmed by 2 bases and 5 bases, with 12 bases remaining between them. DNA for the CDR3: TGTGCCAGCAGCTTACTCATCGTCGGGACTGAAGCTTTCTTT. This gives the protein CASSLLIVGTEAFF. Supplemented by reference TRBV7-9 and TRBJ1-1, the full variable domain reads DTGVSQNPRHKITKRGQNVTFRCDPISEHNRLYWYRQTLGQGPEFLTYFQNEAQLEKSRLLSDRFSAERPKGSFSTLEIQRTEQGDSAMYLCASSLLIVGTEAFFGQGTRLTVV.

This chain's CDR3 is CASRRETNEKLFF. The DNA of the CDR3 is TGTGCCAGCAGGAGGGAGACTAATGAAAAACTGTTTTTT. The chain uses TRBV2 and TRBJ1-4; D is uncertain. Between the trimmed V and J ends, which lost 6 bases and 2 bases, there was a span of 7 bases. In germline, CDR1 is SNHLY, CDR2 FYNNEI. CDR3 length equals 13 residues. The full variable domain, rest sourced from reference TRBV2 and TRBJ1-4, is EPEVTQTPSHQVTQMGQEVILRCVPISNHLYFYWYRQILGQKVEFLVSFYNNEISEKSEIFDDQFSVERPDGSNFTLKIRSTKLEDSAMYFCASRRETNEKLFFGSGTQLSVL.

The chain's CDR3 is CASSQRSGNEQFF. CDR3 nucleotides: TGCGCCAGCAGCCAAAGGTCGGGTAATGAGCAGTTCTTC. The genes are TRBV4-1 and TRBJ2-1; D gene unclear. Germline CDR1 reads MGHRA; CDR2 reads YSYEKL. Trimming stripped 2 bases from V and 7 bases from J, with 9 bases between. This CDR3 region has 13 residues.

The genes are TRBV2 and TRBJ1-1; no firm D call. The CDR3 covers 14 residues. Looked up from germline, CDR1 is SNHLY and CDR2 is FYNNEI. Trimming cost V 1 base and J 4 bases, with 10 bases left between them. The CDR3 DNA follows: TGTGCCAGCAGTGAAGAACACCTAGTCACTGAAGCTTTCTTT. As protein: CASSEEHLVTEAFF.

The chain joins TRBV18 to TRBJ1-2; a weak D match, TRBD1 (5 bases). Germline V gene sequence: CDR1 KGHSH, CDR2 LQKENI. V lost 5 bases and J 0 bases, leaving 10 bases between the germline ends. The CDR3 has 14 amino acids. CDR3 sequence (DNA): TGTGCCAGCTCAACACAAGGGGCTAACTATGGCTACACCTTC. This codes for CASSTQGANYGYTF.

There are many counts of this clone. The chain couples TRBV6-2 or TRBV6-3 to TRBJ2-1; 9 nucleotides align to TRBD2. Germline V CDR1 and CDR2: MNHEY, SVGEGT. The CDR3 extends over 14 amino acids. Unmatched junction bases numbered 8, after V lost 5 bases and J lost 9 bases. CDR3 DNA: TGTGCCAGCAGTAGGCTAGCGGGGAGGGCTGAGCAGTTCTTC. Translating gives CASSRLAGRAEQFF.

The chain couples TRBV18 to TRBJ2-1; D may be TRBD2 (6 bases). The V end was cut by 2 bases, the J end by 0 bases, with 11 bases between. This CDR3 comprises 16 residues. Germline V gives CDR1 KGHSH, CDR2 LQKENI. Here the CDR3 reads CASSPGTSTSYNEQFF. The CDR3 DNA reads TGTGCCAGCTCACCAGGGACTTCGACCTCCTACAATGAGCAGTTCTTC.

The V call is TRBV15, the J call TRBJ2-1; 9 bases agree with TRBD2. This CDR3 comprises 17 residues. Germline CDR1 is LNHNV and CDR2 is YYDKDF (reference sequence). V lost 1 base and J lost 4; bases outside the gene matches: 8. CDR3 loop: CATSRGISGLAYNEQFF. The CDR3 DNA sequence: TGTGCCACCAGCAGAGGGATTTCGGGACTAGCTTACAATGAGCAGTTCTTC. The whole variable domain, filled in from reference TRBV15 and TRBJ2-1, reads DAMVIQNPRYQVTQFGKPVTLSCSQTLNHNVMYWYQQKSSQAPKLLFHYYDKDFNNEADTPDNFQSRRPNTSFCFLDIRSPGLGDTAMYLCATSRGISGLAYNEQFFGPGTRLTVL.

The chain links TRBV9 to TRBJ2-3; the match to TRBD2 covers 14 bases. This CDR3 region has 16 residues. Germline trimming cut 3 bases from V and 4 bases from J; bases unmatched to any gene: 4. The V gene's germline CDR1 is SGDLS and CDR2 YYNGEE. This CDR3 is CASSATSGRGPDTQYF. The CDR3 DNA is TGTGCCAGCAGCGCGACTAGCGGGAGGGGGCCAGATACGCAGTATTTT.

The chain has TRBV7-2 and TRBJ2-7; TRBD1 agrees at 7 bases. Germline loops: CDR1 SGHTA, CDR2 FQGNSA. The CDR3 covers 13 residues. Trimming took 5 bases from V and 6 from J; bases not matched to a gene: 7. The CDR3 here is CASSRRTGPEQYF. The CDR3 nucleotides read TGTGCCAGCAGCCGAAGGACAGGACCCGAGCAGTACTTC.

The V and J genes are TRBV6-1 and TRBJ1-2; no clear D gene. This CDR3 is built from 12 residues. CDR1 is MNHNS and CDR2 is SASEGT in the germline V gene. The ends were cut back, 3 bases at V and 7 bases at J, with 9 bases in the middle. The CDR3 sequence is CASSEPPGGYTF. Written as DNA, the CDR3 is TGTGCCAGCAGTGAGCCCCCGGGTGGCTACACCTTC.

V gene TRBV7-2 combines with J gene TRBJ2-1, with D perhaps matching TRBD2 (7 bases). Germline V gives CDR1 SGHTA, CDR2 FQGNSA. CDR3 length: 15 amino acids. V was shortened by 1 base and J by 9 bases, with 16 bases between the two germline ends. CDR3 sequence (DNA): TGTGCCAGCAGCTTAGAAGCTGGGGGGGCCCCTGAGCAGTTCTTC. This translates into CASSLEAGGAPEQFF.

The genes are TRBV9 and TRBJ1-4, with D perhaps matching TRBD1 (5 bases). V dropped 4 bases and J dropped 5 bases, with 15 bases sitting between them. This CDR3 has 15 residues. Germline CDR1 and CDR2: SGDLS and YYNGEE. Here the CDR3 reads CASSPDAGFNEKLFF. In nucleotides, the CDR3 is TGTGCCAGCAGCCCAGATGCAGGGTTCAATGAAAAACTGTTTTTT.

V gene TRBV11-3 combines with J gene TRBJ2-1, with a possible D match to TRBD2 (5 bases). This CDR3 spans 15 amino acids. Trimming pared 1 base from V and 0 bases from J, leaving 7 bases between. Germline lookup yields CDR1 SGHNT and CDR2 YENEEA. The CDR3 region has the DNA TGTGCCAGCAGCTTAGCGGGGAGCTCCTACAATGAGCAGTTCTTC. Protein product: CASSLAGSSYNEQFF.

This chain uses TRBV9 with TRBJ2-7; TRBD2 aligns across 8 bases. Per germline, CDR1 SGDLS and CDR2 YYNGEE. The CDR3 length is 14 residues. V trimming: 3 bases; J trimming: 4 bases; junction bases outside the gene matches: 6. CDR3 nucleotide sequence: TGTGCCAGCAGCGCCGGGACTAGGCCTTACGAGCAGTACTTC. Its protein product is CASSAGTRPYEQYF.

This clone has only a few counts. The V and J genes are TRBV19 and TRBJ2-2; 7 positions match TRBD1. The CDR3 loop spans 15 amino acids. Trimming removed 6 bases from V and 0 bases from J; junction bases left unmatched: 4. The germline V gene has CDR1 LNHDA and CDR2 SQIVND (reference sequence). The CDR3 is CASSWDRANTGELFF. CDR3 sequence (DNA): TGTGCCAGTAGCTGGGACAGAGCGAACACCGGGGAGCTGTTTTTT.

This clone was found once. V is TRBV7-9 and J is TRBJ2-1, with 11 bases that match TRBD2. The ends lost 5 bases at V and 7 bases at J; junction bases unmatched: 13. CDR3 length: 17 amino acids. The germline CDR1 and CDR2 sequences are SEHNR and FQNEAQ (reference sequence). The CDR3 spells CASSPSTSGAILNEQFF. For the CDR3, the DNA is TGTGCCAGCAGCCCCTCGACTAGCGGGGCGATACTTAATGAGCAGTTCTTC. Variable domain in full (rest from reference TRBV7-9 and TRBJ2-1): DTGVSQNPRHKITKRGQNVTFRCDPISEHNRLYWYRQTLGQGPEFLTYFQNEAQLEKSRLLSDRFSAERPKGSFSTLEIQRTEQGDSAMYLCASSPSTSGAILNEQFFGPGTRLTVL.

The V and J genes are TRBV7-9 and TRBJ2-1; D unresolved. V lost 1 base and J lost 2, with 9 bases in between. The germline V gene encodes CDR1 SEHNR and CDR2 FQNEAQ (reference sequence). The length of the CDR3 is 15 residues. This CDR3 reads CASSLVSGPYNEQFF. Written as DNA, the CDR3 is TGTGCCAGCAGCTTAGTTTCGGGTCCCTACAATGAGCAGTTCTTC. Based on the CDR3 plus reference TRBV7-9 and TRBJ2-1, the full variable domain is DTGVSQNPRHKITKRGQNVTFRCDPISEHNRLYWYRQTLGQGPEFLTYFQNEAQLEKSRLLSDRFSAERPKGSFSTLEIQRTEQGDSAMYLCASSLVSGPYNEQFFGPGTRLTVL.